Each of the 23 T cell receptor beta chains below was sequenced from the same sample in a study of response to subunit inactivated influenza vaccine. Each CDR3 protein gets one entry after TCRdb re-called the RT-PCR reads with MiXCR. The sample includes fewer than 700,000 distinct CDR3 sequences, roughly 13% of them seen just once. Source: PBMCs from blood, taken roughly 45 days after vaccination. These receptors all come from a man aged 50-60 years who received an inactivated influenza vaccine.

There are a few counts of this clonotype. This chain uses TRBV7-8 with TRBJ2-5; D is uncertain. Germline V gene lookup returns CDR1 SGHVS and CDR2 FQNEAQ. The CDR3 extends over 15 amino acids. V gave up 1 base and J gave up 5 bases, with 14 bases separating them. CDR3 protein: CASSLGFPGWETQYF. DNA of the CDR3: TGTGCCAGCAGCTTAGGATTTCCAGGTTGGGAGACCCAGTACTTC.

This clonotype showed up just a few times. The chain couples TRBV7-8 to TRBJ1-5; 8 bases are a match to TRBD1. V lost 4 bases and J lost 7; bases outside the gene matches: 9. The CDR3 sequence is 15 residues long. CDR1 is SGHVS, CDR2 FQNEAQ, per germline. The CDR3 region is CASSYRTGRSQPQHF. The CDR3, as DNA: TGTGCCAGCAGCTACCGGACAGGGAGGTCCCAGCCCCAGCATTTT.

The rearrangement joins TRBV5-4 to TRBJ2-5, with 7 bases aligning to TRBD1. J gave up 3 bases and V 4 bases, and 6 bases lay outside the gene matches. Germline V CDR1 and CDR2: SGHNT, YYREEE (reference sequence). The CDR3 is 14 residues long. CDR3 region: CASSPGQAEETQYF. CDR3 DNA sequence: TGTGCCAGCAGCCCAGGACAGGCGGAAGAGACCCAGTACTTC.

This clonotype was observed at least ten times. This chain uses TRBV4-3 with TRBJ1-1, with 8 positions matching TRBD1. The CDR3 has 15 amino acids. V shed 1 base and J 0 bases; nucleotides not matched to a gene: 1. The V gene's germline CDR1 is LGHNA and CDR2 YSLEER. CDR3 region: CASSQGTGMNTEAFF. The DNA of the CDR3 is TGCGCCAGCAGCCAAGGGACAGGGATGAACACTGAAGCTTTCTTT.

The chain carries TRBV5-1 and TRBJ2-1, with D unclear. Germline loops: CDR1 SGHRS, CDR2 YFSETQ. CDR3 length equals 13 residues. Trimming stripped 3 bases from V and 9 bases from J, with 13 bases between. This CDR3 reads CASSSMSGGEQFF. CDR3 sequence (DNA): TGCGCCAGCAGCTCGATGTCCGGTGGTGAGCAGTTCTTC.

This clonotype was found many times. The CDR3: CASSLSRVGEQYF. The CDR3 DNA reads as TGTGCCAGCAGCTTATCGCGTGTGGGCGAGCAGTACTTC. This chain joins TRBV7-2 and TRBJ2-7; D unresolved. The germline V and J ends were trimmed by 2 bases and 6 bases, with 11 bases remaining between them. Germline CDR1 is SGHTA and CDR2 is FQGNSA. The CDR3 covers 13 residues. The full variable domain, with the rest looked up from reference TRBV7-2 and TRBJ2-7, is GAGVSQSPSNKVTEKGKDVELRCDPISGHTALYWYRQSLGQGLEFLIYFQGNSAPDKSGLPSDRFSAERTGGSVSTLTIQRTQQEDSAVYLCASSLSRVGEQYFGPGTRLTVT.

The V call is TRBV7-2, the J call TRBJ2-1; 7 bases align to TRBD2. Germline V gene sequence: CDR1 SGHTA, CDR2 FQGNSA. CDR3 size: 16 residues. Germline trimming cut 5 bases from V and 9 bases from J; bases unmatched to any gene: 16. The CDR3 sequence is CASSPLAVQPIGEQFF. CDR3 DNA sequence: TGTGCCAGCAGCCCCCTAGCGGTCCAACCCATCGGTGAGCAGTTCTTC.

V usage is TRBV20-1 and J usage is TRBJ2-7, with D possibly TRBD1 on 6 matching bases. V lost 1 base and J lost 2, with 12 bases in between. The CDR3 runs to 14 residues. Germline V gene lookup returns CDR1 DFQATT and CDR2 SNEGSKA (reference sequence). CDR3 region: CSARGAQGAYEQYF. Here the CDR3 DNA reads TGCAGTGCTAGAGGAGCACAGGGCGCCTACGAGCAGTACTTC.

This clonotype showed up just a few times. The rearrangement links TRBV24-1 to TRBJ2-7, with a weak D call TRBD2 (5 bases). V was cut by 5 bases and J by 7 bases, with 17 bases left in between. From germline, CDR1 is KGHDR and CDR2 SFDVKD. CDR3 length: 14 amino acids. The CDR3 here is CATSALDSTGEQYF. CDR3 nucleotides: TGTGCCACCAGTGCCCTTGACTCCACGGGGGAGCAGTACTTC.

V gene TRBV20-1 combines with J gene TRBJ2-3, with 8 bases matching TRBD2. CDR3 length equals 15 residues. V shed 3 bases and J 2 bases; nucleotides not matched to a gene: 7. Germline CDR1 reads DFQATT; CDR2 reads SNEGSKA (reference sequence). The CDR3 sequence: CSASGLAGFTDTQYF. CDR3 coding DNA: TGCAGTGCTAGTGGGCTAGCGGGTTTCACAGATACGCAGTATTTT.

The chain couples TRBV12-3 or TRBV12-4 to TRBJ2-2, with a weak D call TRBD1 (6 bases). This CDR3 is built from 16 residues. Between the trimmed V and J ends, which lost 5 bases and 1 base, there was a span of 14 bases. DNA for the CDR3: TGTGCCAGCAGTCAGGGGACAAGACGGAACACCGGGGAGCTGTTTTTT. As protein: CASSQGTRRNTGELFF.

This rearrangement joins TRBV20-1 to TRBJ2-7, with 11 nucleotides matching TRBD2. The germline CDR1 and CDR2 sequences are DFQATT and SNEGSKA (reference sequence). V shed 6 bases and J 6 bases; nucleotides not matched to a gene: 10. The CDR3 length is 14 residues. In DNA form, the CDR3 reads TGCAGTGCCTGGACTAGCGGGCTAAAGTCCGAGCAGTACTTC. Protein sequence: CSAWTSGLKSEQYF.

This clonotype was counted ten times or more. The CDR3 coding sequence is TGTGCCAGCAGAGAAGGGGGGTATGTTAGTGAAAAACTGTTTTTT. The encoded protein is CASREGGYVSEKLFF. V is TRBV12-3 or TRBV12-4 and J is TRBJ1-4, with D possibly matching TRBD1 (6 bases). V was cut by 6 bases and J by 7 bases, with 18 bases left in between. The CDR3 covers 15 residues.

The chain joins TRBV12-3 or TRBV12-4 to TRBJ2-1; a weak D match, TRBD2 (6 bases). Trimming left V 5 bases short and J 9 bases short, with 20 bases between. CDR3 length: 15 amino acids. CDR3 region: CASSPGPGGPGEQFF. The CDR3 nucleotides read TGTGCCAGCAGTCCGGGACCCGGGGGTCCCGGTGAGCAGTTCTTC.

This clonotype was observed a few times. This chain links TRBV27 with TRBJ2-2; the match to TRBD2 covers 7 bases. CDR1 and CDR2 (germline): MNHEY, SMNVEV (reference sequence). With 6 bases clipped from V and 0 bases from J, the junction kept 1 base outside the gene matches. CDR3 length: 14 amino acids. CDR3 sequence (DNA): TGTGCCAGCAGGGGGGGGACGAACACCGGGGAGCTGTTTTTT. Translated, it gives CASRGGTNTGELFF.

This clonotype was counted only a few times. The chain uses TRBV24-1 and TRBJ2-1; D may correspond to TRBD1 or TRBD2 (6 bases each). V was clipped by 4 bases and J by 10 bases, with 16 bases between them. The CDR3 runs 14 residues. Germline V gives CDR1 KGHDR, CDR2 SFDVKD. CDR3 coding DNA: TGTGCCACCAGTGAGGCGGGACAAACCAAGGAGCAGTTCTTC. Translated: CATSEAGQTKEQFF.

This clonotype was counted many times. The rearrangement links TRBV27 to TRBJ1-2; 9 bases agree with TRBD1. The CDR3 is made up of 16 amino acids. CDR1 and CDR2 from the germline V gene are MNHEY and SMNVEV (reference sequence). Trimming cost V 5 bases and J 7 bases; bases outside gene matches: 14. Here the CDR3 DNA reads TGTGCCAGCAGTCCCACAGGGGGCGGGGGCAGAGCTGGCTACACCTTC. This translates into CASSPTGGGGRAGYTF.

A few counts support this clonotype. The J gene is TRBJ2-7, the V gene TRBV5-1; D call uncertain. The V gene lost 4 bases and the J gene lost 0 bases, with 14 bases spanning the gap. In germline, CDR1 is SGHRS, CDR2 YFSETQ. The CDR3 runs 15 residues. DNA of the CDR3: TGCGCCAGCAGCGAGGAAGGCAGTTTCTCCTACGAGCAGTACTTC. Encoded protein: CASSEEGSFSYEQYF.

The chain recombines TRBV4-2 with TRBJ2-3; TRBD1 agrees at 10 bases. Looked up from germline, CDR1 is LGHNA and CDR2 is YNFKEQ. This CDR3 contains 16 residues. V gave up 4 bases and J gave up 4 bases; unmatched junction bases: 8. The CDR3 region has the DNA TGTGCCAGCAGCCTCGCGACAGGGGGCGCGGCAGATACGCAGTATTTT. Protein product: CASSLATGGAADTQYF.

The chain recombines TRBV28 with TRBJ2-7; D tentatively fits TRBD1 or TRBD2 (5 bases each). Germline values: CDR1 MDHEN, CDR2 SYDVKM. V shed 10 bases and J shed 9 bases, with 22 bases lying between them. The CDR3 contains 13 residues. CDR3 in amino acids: CATFGAVGIRQYF. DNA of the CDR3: TGTGCCACCTTCGGGGCGGTCGGAATAAGGCAGTACTTC. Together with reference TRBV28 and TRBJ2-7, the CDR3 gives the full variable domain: DVKVTQSSRYLVKRTGEKVFLECVQDMDHENMFWYRQDPGLGLRLIYFSYDVKMKEKGDIPEGYSVSREKKERFSLILESASTNQTSMYLCATFGAVGIRQYFGPGTRLTVT.

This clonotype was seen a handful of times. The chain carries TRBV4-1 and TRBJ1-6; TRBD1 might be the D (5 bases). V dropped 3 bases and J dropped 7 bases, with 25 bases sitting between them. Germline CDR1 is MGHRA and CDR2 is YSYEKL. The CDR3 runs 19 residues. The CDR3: CASSQGLIAPGPGNSPLHF. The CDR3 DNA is TGCGCCAGCAGCCAGGGCCTTATCGCCCCAGGGCCGGGGAATTCACCCCTCCACTTT.

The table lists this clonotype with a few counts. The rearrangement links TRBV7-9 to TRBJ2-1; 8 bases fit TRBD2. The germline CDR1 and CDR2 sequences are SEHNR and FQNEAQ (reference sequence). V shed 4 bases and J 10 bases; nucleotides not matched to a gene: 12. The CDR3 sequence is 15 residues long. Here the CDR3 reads CASSSRGAGDLEQFF. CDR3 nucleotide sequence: TGTGCCAGCAGCTCCCGGGGAGCGGGAGACTTGGAGCAGTTCTTC.

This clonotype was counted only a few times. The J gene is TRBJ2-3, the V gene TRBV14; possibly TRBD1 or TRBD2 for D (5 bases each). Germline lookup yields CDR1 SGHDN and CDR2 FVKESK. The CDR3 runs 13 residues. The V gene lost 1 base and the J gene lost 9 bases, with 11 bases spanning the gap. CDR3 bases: TGTGCCAGCAGCCAAGTTGAGGGGAACACGCAGTATTTT. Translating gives CASSQVEGNTQYF.